The 2 T cell receptor beta chains in this list originate from one sample, sequenced in a study of blood T cell repertoires in COVID-19. The assay was immunoSEQ multiplex PCR, and TCRdb's table has in-frame clones only and misses some. Of about 410,000 clones detected, around 86% appear once; the ten largest clones hold 1.4%. The source material was peripheral blood. The receptors here all came from a woman in her twenties or thirties with active or convalescent COVID-19.

The CDR3 bases are TGTGCCAGTAGCGGGTCGAGGGGGTCCCCCGGGGCCCAGTACTTC. Translation gives CASSGSRGSPGAQYF. The chain is built from TRBV19 and TRBJ2-5; D perhaps matches TRBD1 (6 bases). Germline V gene sequence: CDR1 LNHDA, CDR2 SQIVND (reference sequence). CDR3 length equals 15 residues. The germline V and J ends were trimmed by 6 bases and 9 bases, with 23 bases remaining between them.

The gene calls are TRBV3-1 (or the pseudogene TRBV3-2) and TRBJ2-5; D perhaps matches TRBD1 (5 bases). With 4 bases removed from V and 8 bases from J, the gap between germline ends came to 11 bases. Germline V gene lookup returns CDR1 LGHDT and CDR2 YNNKEL (reference sequence). The CDR3 sequence is 12 residues long. CDR3 in amino acids: CASSPNTGTQYF. Written as DNA, the CDR3 is TGTGCCAGCAGCCCAAACACAGGCACCCAGTACTTC.